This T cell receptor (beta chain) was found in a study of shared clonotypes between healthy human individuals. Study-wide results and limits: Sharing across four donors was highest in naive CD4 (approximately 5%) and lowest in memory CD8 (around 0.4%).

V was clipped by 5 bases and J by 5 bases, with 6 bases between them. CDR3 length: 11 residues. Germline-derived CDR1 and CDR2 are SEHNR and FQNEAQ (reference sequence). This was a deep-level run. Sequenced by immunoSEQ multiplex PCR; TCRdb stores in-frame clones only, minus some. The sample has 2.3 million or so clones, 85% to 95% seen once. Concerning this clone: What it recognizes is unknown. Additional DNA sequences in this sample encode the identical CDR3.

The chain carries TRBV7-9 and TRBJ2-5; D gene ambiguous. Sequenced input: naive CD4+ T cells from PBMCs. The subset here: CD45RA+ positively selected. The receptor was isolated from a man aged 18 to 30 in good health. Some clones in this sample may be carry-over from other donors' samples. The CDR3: CASSPGETQYF. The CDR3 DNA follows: TGTGCCAGCAGCCCCGGGGAGACCCAGTACTTC.